The T cell receptor (beta chain) described here comes from a study of lymphopenia after photon versus proton radiotherapy. Whole-study results and caveats: Post-nadir diversity loss with photons came from oligoclonal expansion, particularly CD8+ Temra cells. Post-nadir TCR diversity decline inversely tracked overall survival among those who died. Photon-treated patients lost naive T cells and TCR diversity; proton-treated stayed stable.

Concerning this clone: Its specificity is unknown.

Measured with immunoSEQ multiplex PCR; TCRdb has only the in-frame clones, and not every one. The profile covers 150,000 to 200,000 clones, with 70% to 90% appearing a single time and less than 6% taken by the ten largest. This CDR3 comprises 15 residues. CDR1 and CDR2 from the germline V gene are MNHNS and SASEGT. V lost 1 base to trimming and J lost 2 bases, with 9 bases between them. The rearrangement joins TRBV6-1 to TRBJ1-3, with a weak D call TRBD1 (6 bases). The input for sequencing was peripheral blood, taken from a patient treated with photon-based radiotherapy. The clonotype comes from a man aged 45-60 years with gastric cancer. CDR3 nucleotides: TGTGCCAGCAGTGAAGTTTGGACAGCTGGAAACACCATATATTTT. This encodes CASSEVWTAGNTIYF.